The entry below describes one TCR beta chain. The repertoire was sequenced with immunoSEQ multiplex PCR; TCRdb's copy has only in-frame clones and lacks some. Among about 19,000 clones listed, about 76% were seen once. The sample comes from a study of PD-1 blockade in classical Hodgkin lymphoma. Each and every patient relapsed after autologous stem cell transplantation, and patients got differing brentuximab vedotin exposure. The CDR3 has 14 amino acids. Germline V gives CDR1 PRHDT, CDR2 FYEKMQ (reference sequence). Trimming removed 3 bases from V and 8 bases from J, with 13 bases in between. The source is a human donor with classical Hodgkin lymphoma. The gene calls are TRBV13 and TRBJ1-4; perhaps TRBD1 as D (6 bases). Specimen: peripheral blood mononuclear cells (PBMCs), collected before the second cycle of nivolumab. CDR3 sequence (DNA): TGTGCCAGCAGCTTCGGAGGGGGGCACGAAAAACTGTTTTTT. Its protein is CASSFGGGHEKLFF.